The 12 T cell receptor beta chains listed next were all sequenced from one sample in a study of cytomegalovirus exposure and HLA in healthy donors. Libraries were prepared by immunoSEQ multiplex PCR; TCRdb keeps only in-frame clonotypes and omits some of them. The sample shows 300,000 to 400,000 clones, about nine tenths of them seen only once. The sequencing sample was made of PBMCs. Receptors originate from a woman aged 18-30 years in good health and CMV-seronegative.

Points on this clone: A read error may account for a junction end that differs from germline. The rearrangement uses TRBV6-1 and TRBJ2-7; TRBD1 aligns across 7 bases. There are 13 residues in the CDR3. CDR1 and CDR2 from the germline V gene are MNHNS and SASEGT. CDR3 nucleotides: TGTGCCAGCAGAGAAGGGGGCTCATACGAGCAGTACTTC. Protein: CASREGGSYEQYF.

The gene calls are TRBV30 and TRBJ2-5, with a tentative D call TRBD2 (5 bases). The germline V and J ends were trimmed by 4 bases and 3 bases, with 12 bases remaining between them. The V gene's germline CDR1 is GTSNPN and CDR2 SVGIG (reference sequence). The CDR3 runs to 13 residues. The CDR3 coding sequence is TGTGCCTGGACCTTAGTGGGAGAAGAGACCCAGTACTTC. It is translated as CAWTLVGEETQYF.

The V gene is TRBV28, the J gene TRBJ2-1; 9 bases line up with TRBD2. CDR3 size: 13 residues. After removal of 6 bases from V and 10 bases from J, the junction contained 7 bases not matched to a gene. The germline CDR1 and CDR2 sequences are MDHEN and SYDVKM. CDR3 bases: TGTGCCAGCAGGGGGACTAGCCGGGGGGAGCAGTTCTTC. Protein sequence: CASRGTSRGEQFF.

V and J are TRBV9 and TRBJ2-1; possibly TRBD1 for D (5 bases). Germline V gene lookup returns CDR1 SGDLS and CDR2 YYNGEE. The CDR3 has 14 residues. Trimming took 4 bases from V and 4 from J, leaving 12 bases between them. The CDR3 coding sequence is TGTGCCAGCAGCACCCGACAGAATTACAATGAGCAGTTCTTC. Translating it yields CASSTRQNYNEQFF.

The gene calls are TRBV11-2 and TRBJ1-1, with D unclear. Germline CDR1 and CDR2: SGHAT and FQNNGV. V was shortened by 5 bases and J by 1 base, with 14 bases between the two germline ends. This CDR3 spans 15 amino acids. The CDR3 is CASSPFANPNTEAFF. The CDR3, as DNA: TGTGCCAGCAGCCCCTTTGCGAACCCGAACACTGAAGCTTTCTTT.

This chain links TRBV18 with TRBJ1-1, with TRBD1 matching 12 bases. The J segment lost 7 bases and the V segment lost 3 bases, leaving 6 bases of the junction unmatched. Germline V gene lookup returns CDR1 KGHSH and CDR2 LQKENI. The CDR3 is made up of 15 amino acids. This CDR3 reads CASSPGQGASGEAFF. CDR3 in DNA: TGTGCCAGCTCACCGGGACAGGGGGCTAGCGGTGAAGCTTTCTTT.

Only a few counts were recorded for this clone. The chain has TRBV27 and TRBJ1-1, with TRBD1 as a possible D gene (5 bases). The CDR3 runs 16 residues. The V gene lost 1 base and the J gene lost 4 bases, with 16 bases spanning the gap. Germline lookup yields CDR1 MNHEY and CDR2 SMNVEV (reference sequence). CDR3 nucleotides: TGTGCCAGCAGTTTATGGGGAGGGACGATAACCACTGAAGCTTTCTTT. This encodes CASSLWGGTITTEAFF.

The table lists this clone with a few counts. In DNA form, the CDR3 reads TGTGCCAGCAGCTTAGCCGGTGCAGGGCAGGGAGAGACCCAGTACTTC. Protein: CASSLAGAGQGETQYF. The chain recombines TRBV7-7 with TRBJ2-5; tentatively, D is TRBD1 (5 bases). From germline, CDR1 is SSHAT and CDR2 FNYEAQ (reference sequence). V lost 0 bases, J lost 4 bases, and 15 bases lay in between. The CDR3 totals 16 residues.

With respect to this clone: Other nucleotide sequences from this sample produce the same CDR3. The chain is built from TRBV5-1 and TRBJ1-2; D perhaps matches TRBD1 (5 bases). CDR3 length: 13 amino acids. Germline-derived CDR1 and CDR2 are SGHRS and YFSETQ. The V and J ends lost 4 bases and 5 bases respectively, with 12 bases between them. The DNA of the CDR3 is TGCGCCAGCAGCCCAGGAGGGGAGTATGGCTACACCTTC. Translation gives CASSPGGEYGYTF. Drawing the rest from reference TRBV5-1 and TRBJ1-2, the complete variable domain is KAGVTQTPRYLIKTRGQQVTLSCSPISGHRSVSWYQQTPGQGLQFLFEYFSETQRNKGNFPGRFSGRQFSNSRSEMNVSTLELGDSALYLCASSPGGEYGYTFGSGTRLTVV.

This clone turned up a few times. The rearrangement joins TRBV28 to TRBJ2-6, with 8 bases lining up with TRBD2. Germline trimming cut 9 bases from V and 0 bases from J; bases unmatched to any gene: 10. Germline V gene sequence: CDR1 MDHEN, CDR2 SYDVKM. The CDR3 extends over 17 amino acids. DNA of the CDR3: TGTGCCAGTACGAAGGGTAGCGGGGACTCTGGGGCCAACGTCCTGACTTTC. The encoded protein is CASTKGSGDSGANVLTF.

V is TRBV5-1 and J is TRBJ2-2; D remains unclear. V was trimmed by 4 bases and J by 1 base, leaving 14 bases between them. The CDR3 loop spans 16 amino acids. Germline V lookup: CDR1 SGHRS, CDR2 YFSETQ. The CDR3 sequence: CASSPLSTMNTGELFF. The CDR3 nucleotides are TGCGCCAGCAGCCCCCTAAGCACCATGAACACCGGGGAGCTGTTTTTT.

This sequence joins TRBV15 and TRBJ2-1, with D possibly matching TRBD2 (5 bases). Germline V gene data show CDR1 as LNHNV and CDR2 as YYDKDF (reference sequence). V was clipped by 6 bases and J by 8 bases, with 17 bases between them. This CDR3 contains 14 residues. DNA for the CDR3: TGTGCCACCAGGGACTTGATCGTTACACATGAGCAGTTCTTC. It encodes CATRDLIVTHEQFF.